The T cell receptor (beta chain) described here comes from a study of CD8 T cells in ankylosing spondylitis. TCRdb re-analysed the 5' RACE reads in MiXCR, keeping a single row per CDR3 protein. This repertoire shows just over 350,000 distinct CDR3 sequences, 20% to 25% found once; its top ten account for around 13%. Germline loops: CDR1 SQVTM, CDR2 ANQGSEA. This CDR3 is 12 amino acids long. Trimming left V 4 bases short and J 0 bases short, with 4 bases between. This sequence joins TRBV29-1 and TRBJ1-3; D unresolved. The source of this sequence is a male donor with ankylosing spondylitis or in good health (not recorded which). Sequenced sample: blood, either unsorted or a sorted T cell fraction (not recorded which). The CDR3 sequence is CSVASSGNTIYF. In nucleotides, the CDR3 is TGCAGCGTTGCAAGCTCTGGAAACACCATATATTTT.